The entry that follows covers one T cell receptor beta chain sequence. Its cognate antigen has yet to be identified. Base qualities are not provided; no much larger clone lies one nucleotide away. The donors were roughly 39 Caucasian individuals from Russia, aged roughly 6 to 100 years, who were systemically healthy. About 10 milliliters of peripheral blood were drawn from each donor into EDTA-treated Vacutainer tubes. Ficoll-Paque density-gradient centrifugation was used to isolate PBMCs, with at least 6.5 million per sample. Trizol reagent was used to extract total RNA from PBMCs, with at least 6 micrograms per sample. The percentages of naive CD45RAhigh/CD27high T cells were determined by flow cytometry on a PBMC aliquot from every donor. The source of the sample is a study of blood T cells in healthy people across ages (dated by TCRdb to the mid-2010s). With regard to the full study: In model experiments, roughly one uniquely barcoded TCR beta cDNA molecule per two T cells was captured by template switching. To avoid experimental bias, donors of different ages were randomly spread across the sequencing lanes. The donors were divided into four age groups: young (average around 16 years), middle-aged (almost 40), aged (about 56) and long-lived (roughly 86). To track age-related changes in TCR beta repertoire diversity, the study relied on deep sequencing normalized with unique cDNA molecular identifiers. The study analyzed two additional independent replicas of 1 million unique cDNA reads from the same blood draw for two donors, one aged 18 to 29 and one aged 80 or older. Overall results and qualifications from the work: Conclusive comparison of naive and antigen-experienced compartments was prevented by the profiling of bulk unsorted PBMCs. Donor CMV infection status was unknown, potentially confounding age-related changes in expanded clonotypes. Estimates of total diversity based on one million sequenced T cells were regarded as lower bounds and as underestimates. Observed TCR beta diversity per million T cells fell roughly linearly with age, and a significant reduction was already apparent by age around 40. Compared with the aged group, the long-lived group had more naive CD4+ T cells, fewer expanded clones and increased TCR diversity, suggesting age selection. There was a strong correlation between observed TCR beta diversity and the percentage of naive T cells measured by flow cytometry.

V and J lose 3 bases and 7 bases, and a span of 19 bases separates them. Including the terminal cysteine and phenylalanine, the CDR3 comprises 15 residues. Just the 45-base CDR3 DNA is kept, in frame starting at base 1. The method behind the library was 5' RACE. A second about 7 to 11 cycle PCR used a sample-barcoded 5' primer and a J-beta primer mix. A template-switch 5' adaptor carrying 12 random nucleotides introduced a unique molecular identifier onto each TCR beta cDNA molecule. Each sample yielded at least 2.5 million CDR3-containing paired-end reads. First-strand cDNA synthesis was performed from all RNA using the Mint cDNA synthesis kit, with priming by a TRBC-specific oligonucleotide. Following uracil-DNA glycosylase treatment, a first 18-cycle PCR with universal primers M1SS and BC2_uni_R was performed on all cDNA. In the paper's pipeline: Normalization of each sample was performed by random selection of 1 million high-quality reads, each carrying a distinct molecular identifier. Reads sharing molecular identifiers were discarded rather than binned into consensus sequences. MiTCR, run with a Q25 quality threshold and the strictest error-elimination algorithm, handled CDR3 identification, clonotype clustering and error correction. Lower-bound total TCR beta diversity was estimated with a nonparametric unseen species model using Euler transformation. TCRdb handled the public reads itself, with Q25 trimming in fastp and clone calling in MiXCR, and kept productive beta chains. Entries that share a CDR3 protein sequence are merged under the most common genes and DNA. The V and J calls shown here were made by TCRdb, not taken from the authors' results. The table for this sample lists roughly 1.9 million distinct CDR3 sequences; roughly two fifths of them were counted only once. The ten largest clonotypes hold roughly 23% of the sample.

This chain joins TRBV12-3 or TRBV12-4 to TRBJ2-7; perhaps TRBD1 is the D gene, with 5 bases matching. The sequencing input was blood. The receptor was derived from a human donor in good health. Read as DNA, the sequence is TGTGCCAGCAGTTTTGGGGCAGGCCTCCTGTGGGAGCAGTACTTC. This encodes CASSFGAGLLWEQYF.